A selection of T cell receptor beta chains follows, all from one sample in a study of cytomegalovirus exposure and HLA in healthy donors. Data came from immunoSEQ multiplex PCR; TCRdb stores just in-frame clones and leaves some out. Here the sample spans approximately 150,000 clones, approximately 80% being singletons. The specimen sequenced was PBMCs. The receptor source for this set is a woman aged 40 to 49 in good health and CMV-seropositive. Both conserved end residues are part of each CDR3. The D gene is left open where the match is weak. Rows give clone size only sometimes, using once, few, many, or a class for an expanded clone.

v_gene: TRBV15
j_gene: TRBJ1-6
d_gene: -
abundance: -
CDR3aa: CATSRVNSPLHF
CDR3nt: TGTGCCACCAGCAGAGTTAATTCGCCCCTCCACTTT

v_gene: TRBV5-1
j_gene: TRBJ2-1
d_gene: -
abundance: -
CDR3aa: CASSLVGSNEQFF
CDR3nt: TGCGCCAGCAGCTTGGTCGGGTCAAATGAGCAGTTCTTC

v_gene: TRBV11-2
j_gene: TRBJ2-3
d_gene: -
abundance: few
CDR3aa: CASSTERLTDTQYF
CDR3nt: TGTGCCAGCAGCACCGAGCGCCTCACAGATACGCAGTATTTT

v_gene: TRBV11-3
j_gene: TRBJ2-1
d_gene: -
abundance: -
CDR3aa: CASSFSGNSYNEQFF
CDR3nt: TGTGCCAGCAGCTTTTCCGGGAACTCCTACAATGAGCAGTTCTTC

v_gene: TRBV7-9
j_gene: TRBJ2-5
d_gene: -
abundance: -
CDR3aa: CASSLSGVVETQYF
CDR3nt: TGTGCCAGCAGCCTATCAGGGGTCGTAGAGACCCAGTACTTC

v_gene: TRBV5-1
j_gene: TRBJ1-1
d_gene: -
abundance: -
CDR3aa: CASSQPGQLNTEAFF
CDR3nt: TGCGCCAGCAGCCAGCCAGGACAGCTGAACACTGAAGCTTTCTTT

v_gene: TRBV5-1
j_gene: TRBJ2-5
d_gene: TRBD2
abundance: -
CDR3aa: CASGWTSGGGLQETQYF
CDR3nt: TGCGCCAGCGGATGGACTAGCGGGGGAGGCCTCCAAGAGACCCAGTACTTC

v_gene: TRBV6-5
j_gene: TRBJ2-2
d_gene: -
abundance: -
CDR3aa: CASRGTGELFF
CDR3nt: TGTGCCAGCCGGGGGACCGGGGAGCTGTTTTTT

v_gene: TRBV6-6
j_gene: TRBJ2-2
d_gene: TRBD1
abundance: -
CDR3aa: CASSYRGQGELFF
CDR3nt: TGTGCCAGCAGTTACAGGGGGCAAGGGGAGCTGTTTTTT

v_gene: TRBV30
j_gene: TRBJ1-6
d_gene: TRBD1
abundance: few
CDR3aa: CAWSTGGPISPLHF
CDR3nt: TGTGCCTGGTCCACAGGGGGCCCGATTTCACCCCTCCACTTT

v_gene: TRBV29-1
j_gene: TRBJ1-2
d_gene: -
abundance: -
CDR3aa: CSVLQGDGYTF
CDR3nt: TGCAGCGTCCTTCAGGGTGATGGCTACACCTTC

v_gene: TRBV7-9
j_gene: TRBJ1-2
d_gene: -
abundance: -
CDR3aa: CASSFSAVSYGYTF
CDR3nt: TGTGCCAGCAGCTTTTCTGCAGTTTCCTATGGCTACACCTTC

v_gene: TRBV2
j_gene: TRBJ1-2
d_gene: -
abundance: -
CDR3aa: CASTGEGDGYTF
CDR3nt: TGTGCCAGCACGGGGGAAGGAGATGGCTACACCTTC

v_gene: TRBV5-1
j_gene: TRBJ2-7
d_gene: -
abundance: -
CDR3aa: CASSSHYEQYF
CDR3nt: TGCGCCAGCAGCAGCCACTACGAGCAGTACTTC

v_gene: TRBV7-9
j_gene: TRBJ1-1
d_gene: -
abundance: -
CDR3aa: CSSSFQQLRGTEAFF
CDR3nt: TGTTCCAGCAGCTTCCAACAATTAAGGGGCACTGAAGCTTTCTTT

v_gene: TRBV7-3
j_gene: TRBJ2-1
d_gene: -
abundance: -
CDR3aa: CASSLIGGGEAFF
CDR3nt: TGTGCCAGCAGCTTAATAGGGGGCGGGGAGGCGTTCTTC

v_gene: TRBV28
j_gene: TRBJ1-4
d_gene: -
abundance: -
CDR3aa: CASSERAADREKLFF
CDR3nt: TGTGCCAGCAGCGAAAGGGCCGCCGACAGAGAAAAACTGTTTTTT

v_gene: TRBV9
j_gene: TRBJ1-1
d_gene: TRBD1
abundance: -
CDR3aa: CASSGTGALNTEAFF
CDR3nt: TGTGCCAGCAGCGGAACAGGGGCGCTAAACACTGAAGCTTTCTTT

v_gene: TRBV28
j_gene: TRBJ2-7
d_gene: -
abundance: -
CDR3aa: CASSEIRNVLSYEQYF
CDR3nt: TGTGCCAGCAGCGAAATCAGGAACGTTTTGTCCTACGAGCAGTACTTC

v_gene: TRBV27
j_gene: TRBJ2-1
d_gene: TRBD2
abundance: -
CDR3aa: CASKGGAGGRWEQFF
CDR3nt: TGTGCCAGCAAGGGGGGAGCGGGGGGCCGCTGGGAGCAGTTCTTC

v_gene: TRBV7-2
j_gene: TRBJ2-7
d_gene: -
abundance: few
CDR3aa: CASSLATRGSNEQYF
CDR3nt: TGTGCCAGCAGCTTAGCGACCAGGGGTTCGAACGAGCAGTACTTC

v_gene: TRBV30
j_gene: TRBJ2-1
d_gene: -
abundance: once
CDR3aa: CAWSFPGLGNNEQFF
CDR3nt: TGTGCCTGGAGTTTCCCGGGACTGGGAAACAATGAGCAGTTCTTC

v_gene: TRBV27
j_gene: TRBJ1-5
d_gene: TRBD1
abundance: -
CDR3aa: CASSLSRTGGQPQHF
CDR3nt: TGTGCCAGCAGTTTATCTCGGACAGGGGGTCAGCCCCAGCATTTT

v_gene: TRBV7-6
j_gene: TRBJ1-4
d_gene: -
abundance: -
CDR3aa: CASGENGPSEKLFF
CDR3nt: TGTGCCAGCGGGGAGAACGGACCGTCTGAAAAACTGTTTTTT

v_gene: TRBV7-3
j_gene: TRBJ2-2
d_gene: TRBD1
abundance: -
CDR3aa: CASQGAPNTGELFF
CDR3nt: TGTGCCAGTCAGGGGGCGCCGAACACCGGGGAGCTGTTTTTT

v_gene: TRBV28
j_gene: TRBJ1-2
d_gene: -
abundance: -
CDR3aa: CASSLTLDSYGYTF
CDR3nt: TGTGCCAGCAGTCTGACCCTGGACAGCTATGGCTACACCTTC

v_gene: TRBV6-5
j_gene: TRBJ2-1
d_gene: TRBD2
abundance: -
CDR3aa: CASRLAGGWGEQFF
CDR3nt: TGTGCCAGCAGGCTAGCGGGGGGTTGGGGTGAGCAGTTCTTC